This TCR beta chain was observed in a study of PD-1 blockade in classical Hodgkin lymphoma. Study background: On a schedule of every 2 weeks, patients received nivolumab 3 mg/kg intravenously. The study's findings and limits: Significant TCR diversity gains by C4D1 occurred in CD4+ but not CD8+ cells. Why repertoires differed is undefined; disease activity or prior therapy possibly contributed. Newly diagnosed patients and complete responders had comparable diversity at baseline.

Concerning this clone itself: As yet, its antigen is unknown.

V dropped 5 bases and J dropped 2 bases, with 19 bases sitting between them. CDR3 length: 16 amino acids. Germline V lookup: CDR1 LNHDA, CDR2 SQIVND (reference sequence). Specified time point: cycle 4 day 1 (C4D1), after 6 weeks of nivolumab. The patients all showed relapse after autologous stem cell transplantation, while their brentuximab vedotin exposure varied. Measured with immunoSEQ multiplex PCR; TCRdb has only the in-frame clones, and not every one. The repertoire holds approximately 96,000 clones, with about 92% as singletons. This sequence joins TRBV19 and TRBJ2-7; no definite D call. The sequence derives from a human donor with classical Hodgkin lymphoma. The sample was peripheral blood mononuclear cells (PBMCs), taken before the fourth cycle of nivolumab. The CDR3 DNA reads as TGTGCCAGTAGTGTAATGGGAATTAGACACACCTACGAGCAGTACTTC. Translation gives CASSVMGIRHTYEQYF.